The 26 T cell receptor beta chains in this list originate from one sample, sequenced in a study of regulatory T cells in long-lasting Graves disease. Time point in this sample: newly diagnosed GD, antithyroid drugs for less than 3 months. There was RNA extracted from PBMCs, and the TCR library was made from it. Library construction for TCR beta used iRepertoire HTBI primers and Arm-PCR of CDR3 regions. TCRdb redid the calling of the multiplex PCR reads with MiXCR, one entry per CDR3 protein. The data hold about 200,000 distinct CDR3 sequences, with around 17% observed a single time. Source: peripheral blood mononuclear cells (PBMCs), taken at new diagnosis, from a patient treated with antithyroid drugs. Every receptor here comes from a female donor with Graves disease.

This clonotype was picked up many times. The J gene is TRBJ1-1, the V gene TRBV13; D is uncertain. Germline assignment: CDR1 PRHDT and CDR2 FYEKMQ (reference sequence). The V end lost 5 bases, the J end lost 3 bases, and 7 bases lay between the germline ends. The length of the CDR3 is 12 residues. The chain's CDR3 is CASSTVHTEAFF. CDR3 coding DNA: TGTGCCAGCAGCACGGTCCACACTGAAGCTTTCTTT. Complete variable domain (other parts from reference TRBV13 and TRBJ1-1): AAGVIQSPRHLIKEKRETATLKCYPIPRHDTVYWYQQGPGQDPQFLISFYEKMQSDKGSIPDRFSAQQFSDYHSELNMSSLELGDSALYFCASSTVHTEAFFGQGTRLTVV.

This clonotype has at least ten counts. The gene calls are TRBV11-3 and TRBJ2-2; D is ambiguous. CDR3 length equals 16 residues. Trimming removed 3 bases at V and 4 bases at J, with 15 bases between. Germline values: CDR1 SGHNT, CDR2 YENEEA. This CDR3 is CASSFDSRALTGELFF. The DNA of the CDR3 is TGTGCCAGCAGCTTTGACTCCCGGGCCCTCACCGGGGAGCTGTTTTTT.

This clonotype appeared many times. CDR3 nucleotide sequence: TGCAGTGCTAGAGTCCTAGAGGGTGCAGATACGCAGTATTTT. Protein: CSARVLEGADTQYF. This chain joins TRBV20-1 and TRBJ2-3; possible D gene TRBD2, 5 bases. Looked up from germline, CDR1 is DFQATT and CDR2 is SNEGSKA (reference sequence). The CDR3 runs to 14 residues. The ends were cut back, 1 base at V and 4 bases at J, with 12 bases in the middle.

This clonotype has ten or more counts. The chain couples TRBV6-2 or TRBV6-3 to TRBJ1-1; no reliable D call. V dropped 0 bases and J dropped 5 bases, with 10 bases sitting between them. Germline CDR1 is MNHEY and CDR2 is SVGEGT. The CDR3 spans 14 residues. The CDR3 region is CASSYSRGWTEAFF. The CDR3 region has the DNA TGTGCCAGCAGTTACTCGCGGGGATGGACTGAAGCTTTCTTT.

This clonotype has ten or more counts. The chain recombines TRBV19 with TRBJ1-2; D gene uncertain. Germline V gives CDR1 LNHDA, CDR2 SQIVND (reference sequence). The CDR3 covers 13 residues. Trimming took 5 bases from V and 3 from J, leaving 10 bases between them. CDR3 nucleotides: TGTGCCAGTAGTGTCGGGAGGGACTATGGCTACACCTTC. It encodes CASSVGRDYGYTF. The whole variable domain, filled in from reference TRBV19 and TRBJ1-2, reads DGGITQSPKYLFRKEGQNVTLSCEQNLNHDAMYWYRQDPGQGLRLIYYSQIVNDFQKGDIAEGYSVSREKKESFPLTVTSAQKNPTAFYLCASSVGRDYGYTFGSGTRLTVV.

This clonotype was picked up many times. The V gene is TRBV12-3 or TRBV12-4, the J gene TRBJ1-4; TRBD1 might be the D (5 bases). The V end lost 5 bases, the J end lost 6 bases, and 10 bases lay between the germline ends. This CDR3 has 13 residues. CDR3 residues: CASSDTTDEKLFF. DNA for the CDR3: TGTGCCAGCAGTGACACGACAGATGAAAAACTGTTTTTT.

This clonotype was picked up a small number of times. V usage is TRBV13 and J usage is TRBJ2-2; 16 nucleotides match TRBD2. The V and J ends lost 5 bases and 7 bases, in that order; junction bases with no gene match: 7. This CDR3 region has 17 residues. Germline-derived CDR1 and CDR2 are PRHDT and FYEKMQ (reference sequence). CDR3 amino acids: CASSPGLAGGRNGELFF. As DNA, the CDR3 is TGTGCCAGCAGCCCGGGACTAGCGGGAGGGCGGAACGGGGAGCTGTTTTTT. The full variable domain, rest sourced from reference TRBV13 and TRBJ2-2, is AAGVIQSPRHLIKEKRETATLKCYPIPRHDTVYWYQQGPGQDPQFLISFYEKMQSDKGSIPDRFSAQQFSDYHSELNMSSLELGDSALYFCASSPGLAGGRNGELFFGEGSRLTVL.

This clonotype was detected only a few times. This chain uses TRBV5-4 with TRBJ1-2; D is possibly TRBD1 (6 bases). This CDR3 is 16 amino acids long. CDR1 and CDR2 from the germline V gene are SGHNT and YYREEE (reference sequence). The ends were cut back, 9 bases at V and 0 bases at J, with 21 bases in the middle. As DNA, the CDR3 is TGTGCCATCTCCATGGGAAGGACAGACTCTAACTATGGCTACACCTTC. It is translated as CAISMGRTDSNYGYTF.

This clonotype has a count of ten or more. V usage is TRBV7-9 and J usage is TRBJ1-1; D is ambiguous. V lost 3 bases, J lost 5 bases, and 13 bases lay in between. Germline V lookup: CDR1 SEHNR, CDR2 FQNEAQ (reference sequence). The CDR3 loop spans 14 amino acids. CDR3 loop: CASSLRTARTEAFF. In DNA, the CDR3 is TGTGCCAGCAGCTTGCGGACGGCCAGGACTGAAGCTTTCTTT.

Many counts were recorded for this clonotype. CDR3 sequence reads: CASSSGSGGQPQHF. The CDR3 bases are TGTGCCAGCAGCTCCGGATCCGGGGGTCAGCCCCAGCATTTT. The chain recombines TRBV7-2 with TRBJ1-5; weak D call: TRBD1 (5 bases). Trimming took off 4 bases at V and 6 bases at J, with 13 bases between the two ends. Looked up from germline, CDR1 is SGHTA and CDR2 is FQGNSA. This CDR3 has 14 residues.

V and J are TRBV9 and TRBJ1-2; D remains unclear. Deletions cut 0 bases from V and 2 bases from J, with 8 bases between. Looked up from germline, CDR1 is SGDLS and CDR2 is YYNGEE. The CDR3 has 14 amino acids. CDR3 protein: CASSVDGSNYGYTF. CDR3 nucleotide sequence: TGTGCCAGCAGCGTAGACGGATCCAACTATGGCTACACCTTC.

This chain joins TRBV19 and TRBJ1-2; the D gene is possibly TRBD1 (5 bases). This CDR3 comprises 14 residues. From germline, CDR1 is LNHDA and CDR2 SQIVND (reference sequence). Trimming took off 6 bases at V and 4 bases at J, with 15 bases between the two ends. In DNA form, the CDR3 reads TGTGCCAGTAGCGAGTCAGGCAGGGCCTATGGCTACACCTTC. It is translated as CASSESGRAYGYTF.

This clonotype was counted only a few times. The chain uses TRBV7-3 and TRBJ2-5, with 8 bases matching TRBD2. Per germline, CDR1 SGHTA and CDR2 FQGTGA. The V gene end was trimmed by 2 bases and the J gene end by 5 bases; junction bases not matched to a gene: 10. CDR3 length: 16 residues. The CDR3 nucleotides are TGTGCCAGCAGCTTAGACCCAGCGGGAGAGAGGGAGACCCAGTACTTC. This gives the protein CASSLDPAGERETQYF.

This clonotype was detected only a few times. A much more abundant neighbour one base away suggests this may be a read error. V gene TRBV30 combines with J gene TRBJ1-4; no clear D gene. The CDR3 contains 15 residues. CDR1 is GTSNPN and CDR2 is SVGIG in the germline V gene (reference sequence). The CDR3 coding sequence is TGTGCCTGGAGTTCTAGCTTGGGCACTAATGAAAAACTGCTTTTT. Its protein product is CAWSSSLGTNEKLLF. The full variable domain, rest sourced from reference TRBV30 and TRBJ1-4, is SQTIHQWPATLVQPVGSPLSLECTVEGTSNPNLYWYRQAAGRGLQLLFYSVGIGQISSEVPQNLSASRPQDRQFILSSKKLLLSDSGFYLCAWSSSLGTNEKLLFGSGTQLSVL.

This clonotype was seen at least ten times. The J gene is TRBJ2-2, the V gene TRBV19; a possible D gene is TRBD1 (5 bases). This CDR3 comprises 13 residues. Trimming stripped 3 bases from V and 4 bases from J, with 6 bases between. CDR1 LNHDA and CDR2 SQIVND come from the germline V gene (reference sequence). The CDR3 loop is CASSIQGTGELFF. The CDR3 DNA follows: TGTGCCAGTAGTATCCAGGGCACCGGGGAGCTGTTTTTT.

This clonotype was picked up many times. The CDR3 nucleotides are TGTGCCAGTAGTGCCCGGGACAGGGGGCCAGAAGCTTTCTTT. Protein sequence: CASSARDRGPEAFF. The rearrangement uses TRBV19 and TRBJ1-1; 12 bases align to TRBD1. CDR3 length: 14 residues. J was trimmed by 8 bases and V by 5 bases; bases with no gene match: 6. Looked up from germline, CDR1 is LNHDA and CDR2 is SQIVND (reference sequence).

This clonotype has at least ten counts. Sequence at one end of the junction differs from germline and may be a read error. V gene TRBV5-5 combines with J gene TRBJ2-1; no clear D. The germline V gene encodes CDR1 SGHKS and CDR2 YYEKEE (reference sequence). The CDR3 sequence is 12 residues long. CDR3 in amino acids: CASSLGWGEEFF. As DNA, the CDR3 is TGTGCCAGCAGCTTGGGGTGGGGTGAGGAGTTCTTC.

Many counts were recorded for this clonotype. The chain has TRBV20-1 and TRBJ2-5; the D gene is possibly TRBD1 (5 bases). This CDR3 region has 15 residues. Trimming left V 0 bases short and J 7 bases short, with 18 bases between. Germline V lookup: CDR1 DFQATT, CDR2 SNEGSKA (reference sequence). The CDR3 region is CSARDMGLVVRTQYF. The DNA for the CDR3 is TGCAGTGCTAGAGATATGGGGCTAGTCGTTAGGACCCAGTACTTC.

This clonotype was seen at least ten times. V usage is TRBV20-1 and J usage is TRBJ1-1, with D tentatively TRBD1 (6 bases). V was shortened by 3 bases and J by 3 bases, with 14 bases between the two germline ends. This CDR3 comprises 14 residues. Germline values: CDR1 DFQATT, CDR2 SNEGSKA (reference sequence). CDR3: CSARASGADTEAFF. CDR3 coding DNA: TGCAGTGCTAGGGCATCGGGGGCGGACACTGAAGCTTTCTTT.

Many counts were recorded for this clonotype. The chain couples TRBV11-2 to TRBJ2-7; D is unclear. Germline values: CDR1 SGHAT, CDR2 FQNNGV. CDR3 length equals 13 residues. Trimming removed 7 bases at V and 3 bases at J, with 13 bases between. The chain's CDR3 is CASTLGVNYEQYF. CDR3 sequence (DNA): TGTGCCAGCACCCTAGGAGTGAACTACGAGCAGTACTTC. Full variable domain (remainder filled in from reference TRBV11-2 and TRBJ2-7): EAGVAQSPRYKIIEKRQSVAFWCNPISGHATLYWYQQILGQGPKLLIQFQNNGVVDDSQLPKDRFSAERLKGVDSTLKIQPAKLEDSAVYLCASTLGVNYEQYFGPGTRLTVT.

CDR3 in amino acids: CASSPKRVEQFF. The CDR3 coding sequence is TGTGCCAGCAGCCCGAAACGGGTTGAGCAGTTCTTC. The chain carries TRBV11-3 and TRBJ2-1; no definite D call. Between the trimmed V and J ends, which lost 5 bases and 9 bases, there was a span of 11 bases. The CDR3 totals 12 residues. Germline CDR1 is SGHNT and CDR2 is YENEEA.

This clonotype was counted between two and nine times. The chain uses TRBV6-2 or TRBV6-3 and TRBJ2-4, with TRBD1 matching over 9 bases. CDR1 and CDR2 (germline): MNHEY, SVGEGT. The CDR3 runs to 17 residues. V shed 7 bases, J shed 1 base, and the junction held 11 bases outside the gene matches. CDR3 amino acids: CASNPLGQGEAKNIQYF. In DNA, the CDR3 is TGTGCCAGCAACCCTTTGGGACAGGGCGAGGCCAAAAACATTCAGTACTTC.

This clonotype was observed at least ten times. V gene TRBV2 combines with J gene TRBJ2-7, with 11 bases fitting TRBD2. Germline V gene data show CDR1 as SNHLY and CDR2 as FYNNEI. CDR3 length: 15 amino acids. Trimming at V came to 5 bases and at J to 3 bases, leaving 6 bases not matched to a gene. The CDR3 bases are TGTGCCAGCAGTCCTACTAGCGGGAGTTTCTACGAGCAGTACTTC. Translating it yields CASSPTSGSFYEQYF.

Ten or more counts support this clonotype. The rearrangement uses TRBV7-3 and TRBJ2-1; 12 bases match TRBD1. The CDR3 is 19 residues long. Germline V gives CDR1 SGHTA, CDR2 FQGTGA. The trim removed 1 base at V and 3 bases at J, leaving 10 bases unmatched. CDR3 loop: CASSLRGTGTGGDYNEQFF. CDR3 nucleotide sequence: TGTGCCAGCAGCTTAAGGGGGACCGGGACAGGGGGCGACTACAATGAGCAGTTCTTC.

The sample holds many counts of this clonotype. The V and J genes are TRBV7-9 and TRBJ1-1; D uncertain. This CDR3 comprises 14 residues. The V end lost 5 bases, the J end lost 1 base, and 11 bases lay between the germline ends. The V gene's germline CDR1 is SEHNR and CDR2 FQNEAQ (reference sequence). CDR3 bases: TGTGCCAGCAGCCTACGGGCCTCGAACACTGAAGCTTTCTTT. Amino acids: CASSLRASNTEAFF. The whole variable domain, filled in from reference TRBV7-9 and TRBJ1-1, reads DTGVSQNPRHKITKRGQNVTFRCDPISEHNRLYWYRQTLGQGPEFLTYFQNEAQLEKSRLLSDRFSAERPKGSFSTLEIQRTEQGDSAMYLCASSLRASNTEAFFGQGTRLTVV.

This clonotype was observed many times. The V and J genes are TRBV11-2 and TRBJ2-2; D may be TRBD1 (7 bases). This CDR3 has 17 amino acids. CDR1 SGHAT and CDR2 FQNNGV come from the germline V gene. Trimming removed 7 bases at V and 1 base at J, with 19 bases between. The chain's CDR3 is CASITTSQGGNTGELFF. The CDR3 DNA sequence: TGTGCCAGCATCACAACATCCCAGGGGGGGAACACCGGGGAGCTGTTTTTT. The whole variable domain, filled in from reference TRBV11-2 and TRBJ2-2, reads EAGVAQSPRYKIIEKRQSVAFWCNPISGHATLYWYQQILGQGPKLLIQFQNNGVVDDSQLPKDRFSAERLKGVDSTLKIQPAKLEDSAVYLCASITTSQGGNTGELFFGEGSRLTVL.